This record looks at one TCR beta chain sequence and its context. Sequenced by immunoSEQ multiplex PCR; TCRdb stores in-frame clones only, minus some. Among a few hundred thousand clones listed, 85% were seen once. These data come from a study of blood T cell repertoires in COVID-19. Looked up from germline, CDR1 is MNHEY and CDR2 is SVGAGI. V shed 0 bases and J shed 8 bases, with 10 bases lying between them. This CDR3 is 13 amino acids long. This TCR was recovered from a woman in her late teens or twenties with acute or convalescent COVID-19. The sample comprised peripheral blood. The chain has TRBV6-5 and TRBJ1-2; no reliable D call. The CDR3 here is CASSYSGSGGYTF. Here the CDR3 DNA reads TGTGCCAGCAGTTACTCGGGCAGCGGGGGCTACACCTTC.